The 21 T cell receptor beta chains below come from one sample, sequenced in a study of blood T cell repertoires in COVID-19. Using immunoSEQ multiplex PCR, the repertoire was profiled, and TCRdb retains in-frame clones only, with some absent. The sample includes roughly 140,000 clones, approximately 80% of them seen just once. Input material: peripheral blood. The receptors here all came from a woman aged 80 or over in a cohort sampled during active or convalescent COVID-19.

V is TRBV7-9 and J is TRBJ1-1, with 9 bases that match TRBD1. V shed 4 bases and J 1 base; nucleotides not matched to a gene: 1. Germline V gene lookup returns CDR1 SEHNR and CDR2 FQNEAQ (reference sequence). This CDR3 region has 14 residues. The CDR3 loop reads CASSWGQGNTEAFF. CDR3 nucleotide sequence: TGTGCCAGCAGCTGGGGACAGGGGAACACTGAAGCTTTCTTT.

The chain links TRBV29-1 to TRBJ1-2; D is unclear. The CDR3 loop spans 13 amino acids. Germline V gene data show CDR1 as SQVTM and CDR2 as ANQGSEA. Trimming took off 7 bases at V and 7 bases at J, with 19 bases between the two ends. CDR3 sequence reads: CSDHTPLWAGYTF. The CDR3 DNA is TGCAGCGACCACACTCCGCTCTGGGCTGGCTACACCTTC.

This chain joins TRBV2 and TRBJ1-2; 9 nucleotides align to TRBD1. This CDR3 is built from 13 residues. The J segment lost 7 bases and the V segment lost 6 bases, leaving 6 bases of the junction unmatched. The germline V gene has CDR1 SNHLY and CDR2 FYNNEI. The CDR3 DNA reads as TGTGCCAGCAGCAAACAGGGGGCGGCTGGCTACACCTTC. Residues: CASSKQGAAGYTF.

This rearrangement joins TRBV2 to TRBJ2-6; 7 bases line up with TRBD1. V gave up 8 bases and J gave up 1 base; unmatched junction bases: 14. CDR1 SNHLY and CDR2 FYNNEI come from the germline V gene. The CDR3 runs 18 residues. Here the CDR3 reads CASYAGTRTGSGANVLTF. The CDR3 region has the DNA TGTGCCAGCTACGCTGGGACCAGGACAGGTTCTGGGGCCAACGTCCTGACTTTC.

DNA for the CDR3: TGTGCCAGCAGCGCGACAGGGGTAGGGGAGACCCAGTACTTC. It is translated as CASSATGVGETQYF. This sequence joins TRBV9 and TRBJ2-5; TRBD1 aligns across 8 bases. CDR3 size: 14 residues. V lost 3 bases and J lost 5; bases outside the gene matches: 6. Germline V CDR1 and CDR2: SGDLS, YYNGEE.

This sequence joins TRBV28 and TRBJ2-1, with 7 nucleotides matching TRBD1. Germline assignment: CDR1 MDHEN and CDR2 SYDVKM. This CDR3 region has 15 residues. V gave up 6 bases and J gave up 4 bases; unmatched junction bases: 9. The CDR3: CASRTTGESYNEQFF. CDR3 bases: TGTGCCAGCAGAACCACAGGGGAGTCGTACAATGAGCAGTTCTTC.

The chain carries TRBV19 and TRBJ2-3; D possibly corresponds to TRBD2 (6 bases). CDR1 and CDR2 (germline): LNHDA, SQIVND (reference sequence). The CDR3 length is 16 residues. V was shortened by 10 bases and J by 2 bases, with 22 bases between the two germline ends. Here the CDR3 reads CATNGGTHENTDTQYF. DNA for the CDR3: TGTGCCACCAATGGAGGGACGCACGAGAACACAGATACGCAGTATTTT.

This clone was seen a few times. The chain combines TRBV6-5 with TRBJ2-7, with 10 bases identical to TRBD2. This CDR3 has 15 amino acids. CDR1 is MNHEY, CDR2 SVGAGI, per germline. V shed 6 bases, J shed 3 bases, and the junction held 8 bases outside the gene matches. The CDR3 region is CASSKRAGGLYEQYV. The CDR3 DNA follows: TGTGCCAGCAGCAAAAGAGCGGGGGGGCTCTACGAGCAGTACGTC.

The chain has TRBV5-5 and TRBJ1-1, with TRBD1 as a possible D gene (5 bases). CDR3 length: 15 residues. Germline loops: CDR1 SGHKS, CDR2 YYEKEE (reference sequence). The V end lost 4 bases, the J end lost 4 bases, and 17 bases lay between the germline ends. CDR3 loop: CASSPAPRQITEAFF. CDR3 DNA: TGTGCCAGCAGCCCCGCACCCCGACAGATCACTGAAGCTTTCTTT.

This chain connects TRBV24-1 to TRBJ2-2, with 7 bases aligning to TRBD1. The CDR3 spans 17 residues. CDR1 KGHDR and CDR2 SFDVKD come from the germline V gene. Unmatched junction bases numbered 7, after V lost 3 bases and J lost 1 base. CDR3 bases: TGTGCCACCAGTGATATAATAAACAGGGGGAACACCGGGGAGCTGTTTTTT. It codes for CATSDIINRGNTGELFF.

The genes are TRBV7-3 and TRBJ1-2, with 7 bases aligning to TRBD1. Trimming at V came to 4 bases and at J to 6 bases, leaving 8 bases not matched to a gene. From germline, CDR1 is SGHTA and CDR2 FQGTGA. The CDR3 is made up of 14 amino acids. The CDR3 region is CASSYRQGQDGYTF. The CDR3 DNA reads TGTGCCAGCAGCTATCGACAGGGACAAGATGGCTACACCTTC.

Here the CDR3 reads CSASTDDKNIQYF. CDR3 nucleotides: TGCAGTGCTAGTACAGACGACAAAAACATTCAGTACTTC. The rearrangement joins TRBV20-1 to TRBJ2-4; D unclear. The CDR3 loop spans 13 amino acids. Germline V gene sequence: CDR1 DFQATT, CDR2 SNEGSKA (reference sequence). V lost 3 bases to trimming and J lost 3 bases, with 9 bases between them.

V gene TRBV7-9 combines with J gene TRBJ2-7; D might be TRBD2 (5 bases). The CDR3 has 13 residues. Trimming left V 1 base short and J 7 bases short, with 11 bases between. Per the germline V gene, CDR1 is SEHNR and CDR2 is FQNEAQ (reference sequence). The CDR3 here is CASSLGSRGEQYV. CDR3 in DNA: TGTGCCAGCAGCTTAGGATCCCGAGGGGAGCAGTACGTC.

V usage is TRBV7-2 and J usage is TRBJ1-1; D call uncertain. This CDR3 is 16 amino acids long. V was cut by 4 bases and J by 1 base, with 16 bases left in between. In germline, CDR1 is SGHTA, CDR2 FQGNSA. The CDR3 nucleotides are TGTGCCAGCAGCTCCCGGCCGGGGTCCTGGAACACTGAAGCTTTCTTT. Translated, it gives CASSSRPGSWNTEAFF.

This clone has only one observation. The V gene is TRBV6-2 or TRBV6-3, the J gene TRBJ2-7; the D gene is possibly TRBD1 (6 bases). CDR3 size: 13 residues. Trimming removed 2 bases at V and 6 bases at J, with 11 bases between. CDR1 and CDR2 (germline): MNHEY, SVGEGT. CDR3 DNA sequence: TGTGCCAGCAGTTACGCAGGGGCAGGCGAGCAGTACGTC. It yields the protein CASSYAGAGEQYV.

The rearrangement uses TRBV2 and TRBJ1-3, with a tentative D call TRBD1 (5 bases). CDR3 length: 15 amino acids. Germline CDR1 is SNHLY and CDR2 is FYNNEI. V shed 4 bases and J shed 1 base, with 11 bases lying between them. This CDR3 is CASSVGGTSGNTIYF. In DNA form, the CDR3 reads TGTGCCAGCAGTGTCGGGGGAACATCTGGAAACACCATATATTTT.

The rearrangement uses TRBV5-5 and TRBJ2-5; perhaps TRBD2 as D (6 bases). The germline V gene has CDR1 SGHKS and CDR2 YYEKEE (reference sequence). The CDR3 extends over 15 amino acids. V was clipped by 4 bases and J by 1 base, with 14 bases between them. The CDR3 is CASSQWVGGQETQYF. CDR3 nucleotide sequence: TGTGCCAGCAGCCAATGGGTCGGGGGCCAAGAGACCCAGTACTTC.

The chain uses TRBV12-3 or TRBV12-4 and TRBJ1-1; 9 bases align to TRBD1. The CDR3 runs 11 residues. Trimming removed 4 bases from V and 13 bases from J; junction bases left unmatched: 4. Written as DNA, the CDR3 is TGTGCCAGCAGTTCTCGGGACAGGGTTTTCTTT. The encoded protein is CASSSRDRVFF.

This clone was observed a handful of times. The chain has TRBV7-9 and TRBJ2-3; D is unresolved. CDR1 is SEHNR, CDR2 FQNEAQ, per germline (reference sequence). This CDR3 is 12 amino acids long. V lost 4 bases, J lost 0 bases, and 2 bases lay in between. CDR3 protein: CASSSSTDTQYF. The CDR3 nucleotides read TGTGCCAGCAGCTCTAGCACAGATACGCAGTATTTT.

The V gene is TRBV12-3 or TRBV12-4, the J gene TRBJ1-4; 7 bases map to TRBD1. V trimming: 6 bases; J trimming: 12 bases; junction bases outside the gene matches: 10. CDR3 size: 13 residues. CDR3 coding DNA: TGTGCCAGCAGCGTGACAGGGCCGACGGAACTGTTTTTT. Translated: CASSVTGPTELFF.

In its sample, this clone was seen once. This chain links TRBV19 with TRBJ1-5, with 7 bases lining up with TRBD1. V lost 6 bases to trimming and J lost 1 base; unmatched junction nucleotides: 3. This CDR3 has 14 residues. CDR1 LNHDA and CDR2 SQIVND come from the germline V gene (reference sequence). In DNA form, the CDR3 reads TGTGCCAGTAGGTGGACAGGCAGCAATCAGCCCCAGCATTTT. Translated: CASRWTGSNQPQHF.